This entry describes one T cell receptor beta chain. This CDR3 comprises 13 residues. Germline V gene sequence: CDR1 SGHNT, CDR2 YYREEE (reference sequence). Trimming cost V 4 bases and J 6 bases; bases outside gene matches: 5. The table came from immunoSEQ multiplex PCR; TCRdb's copy has only in-frame clones and leaves some out. Of fewer than 200,000 clones listed, nearly 90% are singletons. This sample stems from a study of blood T cell repertoires in COVID-19. Study-wide background: T cells, B-cell-depleted T cells, or PBMCs supplied cDNA or gDNA.

The clonotype originates from a man younger than 35 who had recovered from COVID-19. The chain joins TRBV5-4 to TRBJ1-2; 8 nucleotides agree with TRBD1. Material: peripheral blood. The CDR3 protein is CASSLTGEDGYTF. In DNA, the CDR3 is TGTGCCAGCAGCCTGACAGGGGAAGATGGCTACACCTTC. The full variable domain, completed using reference TRBV5-4 and TRBJ1-2, is ETGVTQSPTHLIKTRGQQVTLRCSSQSGHNTVSWYQQALGQGPQFIFQYYREEENGRGNFPPRFSGLQFPNYSSELNVNALELDDSALYLCASSLTGEDGYTFGSGTRLTVV.